The 22 T cell receptor beta chains below were found in one sample sequenced in a study of blood T cell repertoires in COVID-19 (dated by TCRdb to between 2020 and 2021). The library came from the immunoSEQ multiplex PCR assay. TCRdb mirrors the immuneACCESS table, restricted to in-frame sequences. Some clones are absent from its copies; in checked studies, under half trace to an unresolved V gene, and the reason for the others is unknown. In this sample the table shows approximately 440,000 clones, approximately 89% of which occur a single time. The ten most abundant clones make up 10% to 15% of the sample. Sequencing was performed on peripheral blood. The source is a woman between 45 and 60 years old with COVID-19, enrolled during active disease.

J is TRBJ2-2 and V is TRBV21-1; the table's D call TRBD2 went unverified against the DNA. TRBV21-1 is a known pseudogene. The CDR3 has 18 residues. CDR3 sequence: CASSRPGLPLLKTGELFF. The CDR3 nucleotides are TGTGCCAGCAGCAGACCGGGACTACCTCTTTTAAAGACCGGGGAGCTGTTTTTT.

The chain carries TRBV6-1 and TRBJ2-1; 8 nucleotides agree with TRBD2. The germline gives CDR1 MNHNS, CDR2 SASEGT. J lost 6 bases, V lost 2 bases, and 3 bases had no gene match. This CDR3 region has 14 residues. The CDR3 bases are TGTGCCAGCAGTGAATGGGGACTAGGCAATGAGCAGTTCTTC. Protein product: CASSEWGLGNEQFF.

The chain carries TRBV9 and TRBJ2-3; 8 bases are a match to TRBD1. CDR1 and CDR2 (germline): SGDLS, YYNGEE. The CDR3 runs to 14 residues. With 4 bases clipped from V and 5 bases from J, the junction kept 6 bases outside the gene matches. The CDR3 DNA sequence: TGTGCCAGCAGCATTCAGGGGGCGGAAGATACGCAGTATTTT. This codes for CASSIQGAEDTQYF. Complete variable domain (other parts from reference TRBV9 and TRBJ2-3): DSGVTQTPKHLITATGQRVTLRCSPRSGDLSVYWYQQSLDQGLQFLIQYYNGEERAKGNILERFSAQQFPDLHSELNLSSLELGDSALYFCASSIQGAEDTQYFGPGTRLTVL.

The gene calls are TRBV2 and TRBJ1-1; D is unresolved. In germline, CDR1 is SNHLY, CDR2 FYNNEI. With 6 bases removed from V and 1 base from J, the gap between germline ends came to 9 bases. The CDR3 contains 13 residues. Here the CDR3 reads CASSEPRNTEAFF. The CDR3 DNA follows: TGTGCCAGCAGCGAACCCAGGAACACTGAAGCTTTCTTT. Together with reference TRBV2 and TRBJ1-1, the CDR3 gives the full variable domain: EPEVTQTPSHQVTQMGQEVILRCVPISNHLYFYWYRQILGQKVEFLVSFYNNEISEKSEIFDDQFSVERPDGSNFTLKIRSTKLEDSAMYFCASSEPRNTEAFFGQGTRLTVV.

On this clone: The sample has other DNA sequences that encode this CDR3 too. J is TRBJ2-5 and V is TRBV27; 9 bases agree with TRBD2. CDR1 MNHEY and CDR2 SMNVEV come from the germline V gene (reference sequence). This CDR3 spans 15 amino acids. Losses at the gene ends were 5 bases for V and 5 bases for J; bases not matched to a gene: 9. In nucleotides, the CDR3 is TGTGCCAGCAGTCTCTTGGCGGGAGGGGGGGAGACCCAGTACTTC. The encoded protein is CASSLLAGGGETQYF.

The genes are TRBV11-2 and TRBJ2-2; weak D call: TRBD2 (6 bases). Trimming stripped 3 bases from V and 6 bases from J, with 8 bases between. The CDR3 has 13 amino acids. Looked up from germline, CDR1 is SGHAT and CDR2 is FQNNGV. In DNA, the CDR3 is TGTGCCAGCAGCTTGGGGACTGCCGGGGAGCTGTTTTTT. Encoded protein: CASSLGTAGELFF.

This clone has only one observation. The V call is TRBV6-5, the J call TRBJ1-2, with unresolved D. Germline loops: CDR1 MNHEY, CDR2 SVGAGI. The CDR3 totals 15 residues. Trimming pared 5 bases from V and 4 bases from J, leaving 17 bases between. Here the CDR3 reads CASSNLAGATYGYTF. CDR3 DNA: TGTGCCAGCAGTAATCTGGCAGGCGCAACCTATGGCTACACCTTC.

This chain connects TRBV11-2 to TRBJ2-3; the D gene is possibly TRBD1 (6 bases). The V and J ends lost 4 bases and 5 bases respectively, with 10 bases between them. The CDR3 is made up of 13 amino acids. Germline CDR1 SGHAT, CDR2 FQNNGV. CDR3 coding DNA: TGTGCCAGCAGCTCGACAGGTTTAGATACGCAGTATTTT. This codes for CASSSTGLDTQYF.

V and J are TRBV7-8 and TRBJ2-3; weak D call: TRBD1 (6 bases). V was trimmed by 10 bases and J by 7 bases, leaving 18 bases between them. The germline CDR1 and CDR2 sequences are SGHVS and FQNEAQ. CDR3 size: 13 residues. CDR3 bases: TGTGCCACCAAGACAGGTCCTCGTTATACGCAGTATTTT. This encodes CATKTGPRYTQYF.

The genes are TRBV3-1 (or the pseudogene TRBV3-2) and TRBJ1-1, with D perhaps TRBD1 (5 bases). Germline CDR1 LGHDT, CDR2 YNNKEL (reference sequence). This CDR3 has 14 amino acids. Trimming cost V 4 bases and J 8 bases, with 17 bases left between them. This CDR3 reads CASSLRPWTREAFF. DNA for the CDR3: TGTGCCAGCAGCCTCCGGCCCTGGACAAGAGAAGCTTTCTTT.

The chain uses TRBV28 and TRBJ1-1, with 11 nucleotides matching TRBD1. CDR3 length equals 16 residues. Trimming took 11 bases from V and 6 from J; bases not matched to a gene: 17. CDR1 is MDHEN and CDR2 is SYDVKM in the germline V gene. The CDR3 protein is CASSGQGAWGWPEAFF. CDR3 bases: TGTGCCTCGTCCGGACAGGGGGCGTGGGGGTGGCCTGAAGCTTTCTTT.

This clone was seen ten or more times. The gene calls are TRBV4-1 and TRBJ1-3, with 10 bases that match TRBD1. The V and J ends lost 3 bases and 0 bases, in that order; junction bases with no gene match: 17. The length of the CDR3 is 21 residues. Germline loops: CDR1 MGHRA, CDR2 YSYEKL. The CDR3 sequence is CASSHPKGGTGAPSSGNTIYF. The CDR3 DNA sequence: TGCGCCAGCAGCCATCCTAAAGGGGGGACAGGGGCCCCGAGCTCTGGAAACACCATATATTTT.

The J gene is TRBJ2-7, the V gene TRBV2, with a weak D call TRBD1 (6 bases). V lost 6 bases and J lost 4, with 13 bases in between. The CDR3 has 13 residues. Germline CDR1 is SNHLY and CDR2 is FYNNEI. The CDR3 region has the DNA TGTGCCAGCAGATCCCCAGGGGAATACGAGCAGTACTTC. Translation gives CASRSPGEYEQYF.

The gene calls are TRBV7-6 and TRBJ2-3, with D possibly matching TRBD1 (5 bases). Deletions cut 0 bases from V and 0 bases from J, with 16 bases between. Germline-derived CDR1 and CDR2 are SGHVS and FNYEAQ. The CDR3 is made up of 18 amino acids. CDR3 DNA sequence: TGTGCCAGCAGCTTAGCTTTCCAAGGGGTTAGTAGCACAGATACGCAGTATTTT. Translating it yields CASSLAFQGVSSTDTQYF.

The rearrangement links TRBV19 to TRBJ1-1; D call uncertain. Germline V CDR1 and CDR2: LNHDA, SQIVND (reference sequence). Trimming stripped 11 bases from V and 0 bases from J, with 13 bases between. The CDR3 length is 13 residues. The chain's CDR3 is CASKGRMNTEAFF. For the CDR3, the DNA is TGTGCCTCGAAAGGGAGAATGAACACTGAAGCTTTCTTT.

The V gene is TRBV6-5, the J gene TRBJ1-4; possible D gene TRBD1, 6 bases. The V end was cut by 0 bases, the J end by 8 bases, with 10 bases between. The CDR3 is made up of 14 amino acids. Germline V gene lookup returns CDR1 MNHEY and CDR2 SVGAGI. The CDR3 here is CASSYSRGREKLFF. The CDR3 DNA is TGTGCCAGCAGTTACTCCAGGGGTCGGGAAAAACTGTTTTTT.

The rearrangement links TRBV5-1 to TRBJ1-1; D gene ambiguous. The V and J ends lost 5 bases and 1 base respectively, with 12 bases between them. CDR3 length equals 14 residues. The germline CDR1 and CDR2 sequences are SGHRS and YFSETQ. CDR3 DNA: TGCGCCAGCAGGCGTGCGACTGAGAACACTGAAGCTTTCTTT. This translates into CASRRATENTEAFF.

V gene TRBV7-9 combines with J gene TRBJ1-6; D gene ambiguous. The V and J ends lost 7 bases and 0 bases respectively, with 13 bases between them. Germline V gives CDR1 SEHNR, CDR2 FQNEAQ (reference sequence). CDR3 length: 16 residues. The CDR3 region is CASTPSVSSYNSPLHF. In DNA, the CDR3 is TGTGCCAGCACCCCCAGCGTAAGCTCCTATAATTCACCCCTCCACTTT.

V gene TRBV10-1 combines with J gene TRBJ1-5; D gene unclear. Trimming removed 0 bases at V and 6 bases at J, with 6 bases between. Per germline, CDR1 WNHNN and CDR2 SYGVQD (reference sequence). This CDR3 is built from 13 residues. For the CDR3, the DNA is TGCGCCAGCAGTGAGTCGAGTGGTCAGCCCCAGCATTTT. Translating it yields CASSESSGQPQHF.

V gene TRBV10-1 combines with J gene TRBJ2-1, with 8 positions matching TRBD2. The CDR3 spans 17 residues. The V gene end was trimmed by 2 bases and the J gene end by 7 bases; junction bases not matched to a gene: 13. Germline CDR1 is WNHNN and CDR2 is SYGVQD (reference sequence). The CDR3 loop reads CASSEGWAAGEGNEQFF. DNA for the CDR3: TGCGCCAGCAGTGAGGGCTGGGCAGCGGGGGAGGGTAATGAGCAGTTCTTC.

The CDR3 is CASSPAGRETQYF. The CDR3 DNA follows: TGTGCCAGCAGCCCTGCAGGTCGAGAGACCCAGTACTTC. The chain links TRBV14 to TRBJ2-5; D uncertain. This CDR3 is built from 13 residues. V lost 4 bases and J 4 bases, leaving 10 bases between the germline ends. The germline gives CDR1 SGHDN, CDR2 FVKESK.

The V gene is TRBV21-1, the J gene TRBJ1-1; no DNA check was done on the table's D call, TRBD1. TRBV21-1 is designated a pseudogene. The CDR3 length is 14 residues. CDR3 protein: CASSIRVIVTEAFF. Here the CDR3 DNA reads TGTGCCAGCAGCATCAGGGTAATAGTCACTGAAGCTTTCTTT.